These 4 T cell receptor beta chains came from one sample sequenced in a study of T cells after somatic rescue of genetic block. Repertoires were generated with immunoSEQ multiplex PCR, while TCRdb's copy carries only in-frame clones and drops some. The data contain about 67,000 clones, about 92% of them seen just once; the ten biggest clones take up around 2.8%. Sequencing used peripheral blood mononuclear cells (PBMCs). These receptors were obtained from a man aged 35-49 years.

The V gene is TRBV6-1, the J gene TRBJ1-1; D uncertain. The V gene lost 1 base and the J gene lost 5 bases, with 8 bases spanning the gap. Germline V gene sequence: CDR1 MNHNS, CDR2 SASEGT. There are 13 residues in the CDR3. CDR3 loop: CASSEGVGTEAFF. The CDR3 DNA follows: TGTGCCAGCAGTGAAGGGGTGGGGACTGAAGCTTTCTTT.

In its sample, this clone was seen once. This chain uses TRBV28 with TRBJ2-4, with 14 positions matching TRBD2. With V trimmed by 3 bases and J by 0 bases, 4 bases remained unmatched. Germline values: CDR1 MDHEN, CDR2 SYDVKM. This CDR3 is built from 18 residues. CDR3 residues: CASSLTSGRALAKNIQYF. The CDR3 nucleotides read TGTGCCAGCAGTTTGACTAGCGGGAGGGCCTTAGCCAAAAACATTCAGTACTTC.

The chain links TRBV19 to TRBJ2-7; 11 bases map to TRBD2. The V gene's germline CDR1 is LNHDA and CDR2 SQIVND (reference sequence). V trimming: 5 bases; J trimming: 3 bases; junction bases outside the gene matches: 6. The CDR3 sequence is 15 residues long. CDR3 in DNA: TGTGCCAGTAGTGACCCCGGGACTAGCGGCTACGAGCAGTACTTC. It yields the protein CASSDPGTSGYEQYF.

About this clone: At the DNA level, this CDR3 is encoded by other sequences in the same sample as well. The CDR3 spells CASSETSGGADTQYF. The CDR3 nucleotides read TGTGCCAGCAGTGAAACTAGCGGGGGGGCAGATACGCAGTATTTT. V is TRBV6-1 and J is TRBJ2-3, with 13 nucleotides matching TRBD2. The V segment lost 2 bases and the J segment 4 bases; nucleotides outside the gene matches: 0. This CDR3 has 15 residues. CDR1 MNHNS and CDR2 SASEGT come from the germline V gene.